This T cell receptor (beta chain) originates from a study of cytomegalovirus exposure and HLA in healthy donors. Looking at the study overall: The roughly 120 million unique TCR beta sequences, from roughly 170 million T cells, were found by an earlier analysis.

With 5 bases clipped from V and 2 bases from J, the junction kept 11 bases outside the gene matches. CDR3 size: 18 residues. CDR1 is SNHLY, CDR2 FYNNEI, per germline. PCR used 60 Vbeta primers and 13 Jbeta primers. Using immunoSEQ multiplex PCR, the repertoire was profiled, and TCRdb retains in-frame clones only, with some absent. This sample has 170,000 or so clones; 60% to 80% occur once, and the top ten carry roughly 13%. This clone was seen only a few times. Source material: PBMCs. The chain uses TRBV2 and TRBJ2-5; 13 bases are a match to TRBD2. The sequence derives from a woman in her forties or fifties in good health and CMV-seropositive. CDR3: CASSPTSGGARGQETQYF. CDR3 DNA: TGTGCCAGCAGTCCCACTAGCGGGGGGGCCAGGGGTCAAGAGACCCAGTACTTC.